Each of the 25 T cell receptor beta chains below was sequenced from the same sample in a study of blood T cell repertoires in COVID-19. TCRdb's table, derived via immunoSEQ multiplex PCR, lists solely in-frame clones and lacks some. The sample has 300,000 or so clones; 87% are singletons. Material: peripheral blood. These receptors all come from a woman aged 50 to 60 who had recovered from COVID-19.

J is TRBJ1-6 and V is TRBV28, with 9 bases lining up with TRBD1. This CDR3 spans 14 amino acids. J lost 9 bases, V lost 5 bases, and 5 bases had no gene match. Per germline, CDR1 MDHEN and CDR2 SYDVKM. CDR3 nucleotides: TGTGCCAGCAGTGGCGGACAGGGGAGTTCACCCCTCCACTTT. This encodes CASSGGQGSSPLHF.

This clone was observed a handful of times. V and J are TRBV5-1 and TRBJ2-1, with TRBD2 as a possible D gene (5 bases). The germline V gene has CDR1 SGHRS and CDR2 YFSETQ. The CDR3 is 16 residues long. Between the trimmed V and J ends, which lost 4 bases and 0 bases, there was a span of 14 bases. The CDR3 nucleotides read TGCGCCAGCAGCGTAAGGACGGGGAGCTCCTACAATGAGCAGTTCTTC. This codes for CASSVRTGSSYNEQFF. The full variable domain, its missing parts supplied by reference TRBV5-1 and TRBJ2-1, is KAGVTQTPRYLIKTRGQQVTLSCSPISGHRSVSWYQQTPGQGLQFLFEYFSETQRNKGNFPGRFSGRQFSNSRSEMNVSTLELGDSALYLCASSVRTGSSYNEQFFGPGTRLTVL.

V usage is TRBV29-1 and J usage is TRBJ1-1, with 7 positions matching TRBD1. The CDR3 consists of 13 residues. V shed 6 bases, J shed 0 bases, and the junction held 4 bases outside the gene matches. CDR1 and CDR2 (germline): SQVTM, ANQGSEA. The CDR3 nucleotides read TGCAGCGTCAAGGGACAGCTGAACACTGAAGCTTTCTTT. Translation gives CSVKGQLNTEAFF.

The V call is TRBV7-6, the J call TRBJ2-1, with 9 bases matching TRBD1. Germline trimming cut 6 bases from V and 3 bases from J; bases unmatched to any gene: 9. The CDR3 runs to 16 residues. Germline CDR1 reads SGHVS; CDR2 reads FNYEAQ. The CDR3 protein is CASSLTAGQGYNEQFF. In DNA, the CDR3 is TGTGCCAGCAGTCTCACGGCGGGACAGGGCTACAATGAGCAGTTCTTC.

This chain's CDR3 is CASSLDRASTEAFF. In DNA, the CDR3 is TGCGCCAGCAGCCTGGACAGGGCAAGCACTGAAGCTTTCTTT. V and J are TRBV4-3 and TRBJ1-1, with 8 bases aligning to TRBD1. The length of the CDR3 is 14 residues. Germline trimming cut 4 bases from V and 4 bases from J; bases unmatched to any gene: 5. Per germline, CDR1 LGHNA and CDR2 YSLEER.

The gene calls are TRBV7-8 and TRBJ2-7, with 9 positions matching TRBD2. The CDR3 has 14 residues. The ends lost 2 bases at V and 7 bases at J; junction bases unmatched: 6. Germline CDR1 reads SGHVS; CDR2 reads FQNEAQ. CDR3 residues: CASSLRLADGEQYF. Written as DNA, the CDR3 is TGTGCCAGCAGCTTAAGACTAGCGGATGGGGAGCAGTACTTC.

The chain links TRBV7-9 to TRBJ1-1, with unresolved D. Germline V gives CDR1 SEHNR, CDR2 FQNEAQ (reference sequence). V was cut by 6 bases and J by 1 base, with 12 bases left in between. There are 14 residues in the CDR3. CDR3 region: CASSSHGGNTEAFF. Written as DNA, the CDR3 is TGTGCCAGCAGTAGCCACGGCGGGAACACTGAAGCTTTCTTT. Filled out from reference TRBV7-9 and TRBJ1-1, the complete variable domain reads DTGVSQNPRHKITKRGQNVTFRCDPISEHNRLYWYRQTLGQGPEFLTYFQNEAQLEKSRLLSDRFSAERPKGSFSTLEIQRTEQGDSAMYLCASSSHGGNTEAFFGQGTRLTVV.

The rearrangement uses TRBV7-9 and TRBJ2-5; D perhaps matches TRBD1 (5 bases). There are 16 residues in the CDR3. Trimming removed 4 bases from V and 2 bases from J, with 17 bases in between. CDR1 is SEHNR, CDR2 FQNEAQ, per germline (reference sequence). The DNA of the CDR3 is TGTGCCAGCAGCTCCGTCCCCAGGACAACTCAAGAGACCCAGTACTTC. Translating it yields CASSSVPRTTQETQYF.

CDR3: CASSKTGLNTEAFF. The CDR3 bases are TGTGCCAGCAGCAAGACAGGGCTGAACACTGAAGCTTTCTTT. The chain combines TRBV7-9 with TRBJ1-1, with 7 positions matching TRBD1. The ends lost 5 bases at V and 0 bases at J; junction bases unmatched: 3. Germline V CDR1 and CDR2: SEHNR, FQNEAQ (reference sequence). The CDR3 is 14 residues long.

The chain links TRBV6-2 or TRBV6-3 to TRBJ2-7; maybe TRBD2 (5 bases). V lost 4 bases to trimming and J lost 5 bases, with 15 bases between them. The germline V gene encodes CDR1 MNHEY and CDR2 SVGEGT. The CDR3 consists of 14 residues. This CDR3 reads CASSFRIGGDEQYF. DNA of the CDR3: TGTGCCAGCAGTTTCCGGATCGGAGGCGACGAGCAGTACTTC.

The chain links TRBV6-5 to TRBJ2-7; no clear D gene. V shed 9 bases and J shed 6 bases, with 12 bases lying between them. Germline V gene data show CDR1 as MNHEY and CDR2 as SVGAGI. This CDR3 contains 11 residues. CDR3 sequence: CASSTNPEQYF. DNA of the CDR3: TGTGCCAGTTCGACAAATCCCGAGCAGTACTTC.

This clone was seen only a few times. The gene calls are TRBV19 and TRBJ1-6; 7 bases align to TRBD1. The CDR3 has 14 amino acids. The J segment lost 5 bases and the V segment lost 5 bases, leaving 3 bases of the junction unmatched. Germline loops: CDR1 LNHDA, CDR2 SQIVND (reference sequence). CDR3 region: CASSDGQDNSPLHF. In nucleotides, the CDR3 is TGTGCCAGTAGTGACGGACAGGATAATTCACCCCTCCACTTT.

This clone was picked up a small number of times. CDR3 in amino acids: CASSLLEGEDGYTF. DNA of the CDR3: TGTGCCAGCAGCTTATTGGAGGGTGAGGATGGCTACACCTTC. The J gene is TRBJ1-2, the V gene TRBV7-9; D is unresolved. Germline V gene data show CDR1 as SEHNR and CDR2 as FQNEAQ (reference sequence). The ends were cut back, 2 bases at V and 6 bases at J, with 13 bases in the middle. CDR3 length: 14 residues.

CDR3 sequence: CASSLVSLAGVPDTQYF. DNA of the CDR3: TGTGCCAGCAGCTTAGTCTCGCTAGCGGGAGTACCAGATACGCAGTATTTT. The chain links TRBV13 to TRBJ2-3; 10 bases align to TRBD2. Trimming cost V 1 base and J 4 bases; bases outside gene matches: 8. CDR3 size: 17 residues. CDR1 PRHDT and CDR2 FYEKMQ come from the germline V gene (reference sequence). Combining the CDR3 with reference TRBV13 and TRBJ2-3 gives the whole variable domain AAGVIQSPRHLIKEKRETATLKCYPIPRHDTVYWYQQGPGQDPQFLISFYEKMQSDKGSIPDRFSAQQFSDYHSELNMSSLELGDSALYFCASSLVSLAGVPDTQYFGPGTRLTVL.

This rearrangement joins TRBV11-2 to TRBJ2-7; D is possibly TRBD1 (6 bases). CDR1 SGHAT and CDR2 FQNNGV come from the germline V gene. V shed 1 base and J shed 7 bases, with 20 bases lying between them. The CDR3 totals 16 residues. The CDR3: CASSLVARTGSGEQYF. The CDR3 nucleotides read TGTGCCAGCAGCTTAGTAGCCCGCACAGGGTCCGGGGAGCAGTACTTC.

The chain is built from TRBV3-1 (or the pseudogene TRBV3-2) and TRBJ2-7; 9 nucleotides agree with TRBD1. V shed 8 bases and J 3 bases; nucleotides not matched to a gene: 5. CDR3 length equals 13 residues. Looked up from germline, CDR1 is LGHDT and CDR2 is YNNKEL (reference sequence). This chain's CDR3 is CASRRQGGYEQYF. CDR3 bases: TGTGCCAGCCGGAGACAGGGGGGCTACGAGCAGTACTTC.

As concerns this clone: One junction end disagrees with the germline gene, perhaps due to a read error. This sequence joins TRBV3-1 (or the pseudogene TRBV3-2) and TRBJ2-1; D is ambiguous. The CDR3 runs 11 residues. The germline CDR1 and CDR2 sequences are LGHDT and YNNKEL (reference sequence). The CDR3: CASSRYDEQFF. The CDR3 DNA reads as TGTGCCAGCAGCCGCTACGATGAGCAGTTCTTC.

The chain combines TRBV27 with TRBJ1-6; D is ambiguous. Trimming removed 7 bases at V and 6 bases at J, with 13 bases between. Germline CDR1 MNHEY, CDR2 SMNVEV (reference sequence). This CDR3 has 14 amino acids. CDR3 bases: TGTGCCAGCACCCCAGCGGCGACTAATTCACCCCTCCACTTT. Translating it yields CASTPAATNSPLHF.

The genes are TRBV7-2 and TRBJ1-1, with D possibly matching TRBD1 (6 bases). The germline V gene encodes CDR1 SGHTA and CDR2 FQGNSA. The CDR3 has 15 residues. Deletions cut 8 bases from V and 4 bases from J, with 20 bases between. This chain's CDR3 is CASGPSLQGITEAFF. The CDR3 DNA sequence: TGTGCCAGCGGCCCCAGCTTGCAGGGGATCACTGAAGCTTTCTTT.

This sequence joins TRBV5-4 and TRBJ2-5, with 10 nucleotides matching TRBD2. The CDR3 totals 17 residues. Per the germline V gene, CDR1 is SGHNT and CDR2 is YYREEE (reference sequence). V shed 0 bases, J shed 4 bases, and the junction held 9 bases outside the gene matches. The CDR3: CASSLATSGAMGETQYF. The CDR3 region has the DNA TGTGCCAGCAGCTTGGCAACTAGCGGGGCCATGGGAGAGACCCAGTACTTC.

The CDR3 bases are TGTGCCAGCAACCTCTTCCGGACGACAGGGTCAGGCAATGAGCAGTTCTTC. Translation gives CASNLFRTTGSGNEQFF. J is TRBJ2-1 and V is TRBV7-9, with 7 bases matching TRBD1. The CDR3 extends over 17 amino acids. The germline gives CDR1 SEHNR, CDR2 FQNEAQ (reference sequence). The trim removed 7 bases at V and 6 bases at J, leaving 18 bases unmatched.

This clone was seen more than once but under ten times. The gene calls are TRBV28 and TRBJ1-5; 7 bases are shared with TRBD1. CDR3 length: 15 residues. Germline V CDR1 and CDR2: MDHEN, SYDVKM. V trimming: 5 bases; J trimming: 4 bases; junction bases outside the gene matches: 8. The CDR3 nucleotides are TGTGCCAGCAGTCCCTTTGACAGGGCTAATCAGCCCCAGCATTTT. This sequence encodes CASSPFDRANQPQHF. Variable domain in full (rest from reference TRBV28 and TRBJ1-5): DVKVTQSSRYLVKRTGEKVFLECVQDMDHENMFWYRQDPGLGLRLIYFSYDVKMKEKGDIPEGYSVSREKKERFSLILESASTNQTSMYLCASSPFDRANQPQHFGDGTRLSIL.

The chain couples TRBV19 to TRBJ2-7; 7 bases are shared with TRBD2. V lost 5 bases, J lost 7 bases, and 14 bases stayed unmatched. CDR1 and CDR2 (germline): LNHDA, SQIVND (reference sequence). This CDR3 has 15 amino acids. The CDR3 DNA is TGTGCCAGTAGTCCCAACCAGGCGGGAGTCAGGGAGCAGTACTTC. This sequence encodes CASSPNQAGVREQYF.

The chain employs TRBV5-1 and TRBJ2-1; the match to TRBD2 covers 13 bases. CDR3 length: 15 residues. V shed 4 bases, J shed 4 bases, and the junction held 2 bases outside the gene matches. Germline assignment: CDR1 SGHRS and CDR2 YFSETQ. CDR3 coding DNA: TGCGCCAGCAGCATGGGACTAGCGGGATACAATGAGCAGTTCTTC. This translates into CASSMGLAGYNEQFF. The variable domain in full, completed from reference TRBV5-1 and TRBJ2-1, reads KAGVTQTPRYLIKTRGQQVTLSCSPISGHRSVSWYQQTPGQGLQFLFEYFSETQRNKGNFPGRFSGRQFSNSRSEMNVSTLELGDSALYLCASSMGLAGYNEQFFGPGTRLTVL.

The rearrangement uses TRBV5-1 and TRBJ1-2, with D possibly TRBD1 on 5 matching bases. CDR1 and CDR2 (germline): SGHRS, YFSETQ. This CDR3 comprises 15 residues. Deletions cut 4 bases from V and 5 bases from J, with 18 bases between. CDR3 residues: CASSAGTSPRYGYTF. CDR3 in DNA: TGCGCCAGCAGCGCCGGGACTTCTCCGAGGTATGGCTACACCTTC.